This is a list of T cell receptor beta chains from one sample in a study of blood T cell repertoires in COVID-19. The data were produced by immunoSEQ multiplex PCR, yet TCRdb's version contains in-frame clones alone and is incomplete. This sample yields about 280,000 clones, of which 70% to 90% are seen a single time; approximately 8.5% belongs to the top ten. Sample: peripheral blood. The receptor set was obtained from a man younger than 35 with active or convalescent COVID-19. CDR3s include the opening cysteine and the closing phenylalanine or tryptophan. D genes are given only for firm matches. A clone size is listed for some rows: how often the clone was seen (once, few, many), or a class if it is expanded.

V gene,J gene,clone size,D gene,CDR3 DNA,CDR3 protein
TRBV11-3,TRBJ1-5,.,.,TGTGCCAGCAGCTTAGCCGCCGGGCCCCGGGGGTTCCCGGACGATCAGCCCCAGCATTTT,CASSLAAGPRGFPDDQPQHF
TRBV12-3/TRBV12-4,TRBJ2-5,.,.,TGTGCCAGCAGCTCAGAAGAGACCCAGTACTTC,CASSSEETQYF
TRBV7-2,TRBJ2-7,.,.,TGTGCCAGCAGTTGGCGGCTTCCCGAGCAGTACTTC,CASSWRLPEQYF
TRBV19,TRBJ2-6,.,.,TGTGCCAGTAGTCCCCAGGGCATCTCTGGGGCCAACGTCCTGACTTTC,CASSPQGISGANVLTF
TRBV5-4,TRBJ2-5,.,.,TGTGCCAGCAGCTTGAGCCAGGGGCCCCAAGAGACCCAGTACTTC,CASSLSQGPQETQYF
TRBV6-2/TRBV6-3,TRBJ1-1,.,TRBD1,TGTGCCAGCAGTTACGGACAGGGAGTGAACACCGAAGCTTTCTTT,CASSYGQGVNTEAFF
TRBV11-2,TRBJ1-2,.,TRBD1,TGTGCCAGCAGCTTAGAACAGGGGGTTGCCTATGGCTACACCTTC,CASSLEQGVAYGYTF
TRBV29-1,TRBJ2-1,.,.,TGCAGCGTTGAAGGACGGGGGTTGATAGATGAGCAGTTCTTC,CSVEGRGLIDEQFF
TRBV2,TRBJ1-2,.,TRBD1,TGTGCCAGCACCAACCTCCGGGACAGATTTTATGGCTACACCTTC,CASTNLRDRFYGYTF
TRBV7-8,TRBJ2-5,few,TRBD1,TGTGCCAGCAGCCGGGGACAGCAAGAGACCCAGTACTTC,CASSRGQQETQYF
TRBV19,TRBJ2-2,few,.,TGTGCCACCTCCGGGACACCGAACACCGGGGAGCTGTTTTTT,CATSGTPNTGELFF
TRBV9,TRBJ1-1,.,TRBD1,TGTGCCAGCAGCGTATACGACAGGGCGAACACTGAAGCTTTCTTT,CASSVYDRANTEAFF
TRBV11-2,TRBJ1-4,.,TRBD1,TGTGCCAGCAGCCGGAGGACAGGGACAAATGAAAAACTGTTTTTT,CASSRRTGTNEKLFF
TRBV24-1,TRBJ1-1,.,.,TGTGCCACCAGTGCCGGGGCAGGGGACACTGAAGCTTTCTTT,CATSAGAGDTEAFF
TRBV10-3,TRBJ2-5,.,TRBD1,TGTGCCATCAGCGGACGACAGGGGCCACAAGAGACCCAGTACTTC,CAISGRQGPQETQYF
TRBV6-5,TRBJ1-1,.,.,TGTGCCAGCTTAGTTATAGGGGCCGCGAGGACTGAAGCTTTCTTT,CASLVIGAARTEAFF
TRBV7-9,TRBJ1-1,.,TRBD1,TGTGCCAGCAGCTCCCGTCGGGGACAGGGGTTTCCTGAAGCTTTCTTT,CASSSRRGQGFPEAFF